Listed below are T cell receptor beta chains from one sample, sequenced in a study of T cell clonotyping in hematopoietic cell transplantation. This table comes from immunoSEQ multiplex PCR, and its TCRdb copy is limited to in-frame clones, with some not included. The repertoire consists of tens of thousands of clones, with approximately 80% occurring once and the leading ten covering approximately 5.4%. Sequenced here: peripheral blood mononuclear cells, sampled before stem cell transplant. The receptors shown here come from a man aged 55 to 69 with myelodysplastic syndrome. Some clones in this sample may be carry-over from other donors' samples. Each CDR3 is given without its conserved first and last residue. Rows give clone size only sometimes, using once, few, many, or a class for an expanded clone.

V	size	J	CDR3
TRBV4-2	-	TRBJ2-1	ASSQGGPGQAGNNEQF
TRBV5-6	-	TRBJ1-2	ASSPPGQGYGYT
TRBV10-3	-	TRBJ2-3	AIRSGVGDTQY
TRBV5-6	-	TRBJ1-4	ASSPLTQSTNEKLF
TRBV18	-	TRBJ2-5	ASSSGLAGLETQY
TRBV6-5	-	TRBJ1-1	ASSPGQGRTEAF
TRBV6-1	-	TRBJ1-5	ASSVSGVINQPQH
TRBV28	-	TRBJ2-2	ASRFAGQNTGELF
TRBV4-3	-	TRBJ2-7	ASSRGARGYEQY
TRBV5-1	-	TRBJ1-4	ASSKGNTNEKLF
TRBV6-1	-	TRBJ1-2	ASSEGTGGQSGYT
TRBV7-2	-	TRBJ2-3	ASRVPGSGDTQY
TRBV29-1	-	TRBJ2-2	SVGSPRNTGELF
TRBV5-1	few	TRBJ2-7	ASSLGLEMGEQY
TRBV28	once	TRBJ2-7	ASSLGGASYEQY
TRBV5-4	-	TRBJ2-4	ASSLAGVAKNIQY
TRBV5-6	-	TRBJ2-5	ASSLEGRPSTQY
TRBV19	-	TRBJ1-1	ASRNNNRVEAF
TRBV7-2	-	TRBJ1-5	ASSSEMGDTNQPQH
TRBV6-5	few	TRBJ2-1	ASSPRQGPYNEQF
TRBV7-2	-	TRBJ1-6	ASSLPGNNSPLH
TRBV7-3	-	TRBJ1-3	ASSLTGPGNTIY
TRBV7-2	-	TRBJ1-2	ASSPRQIYGYT
TRBV10-1	-	TRBJ2-2	ASSESWNTGELF
TRBV28	-	TRBJ2-1	ASSSQGSSYNEQF
TRBV4-3	-	TRBJ2-1	ASSQDSSGGIYNEQF
TRBV7-2	few	TRBJ2-1	ASSRAGGLSEQF
TRBV11-2	once	TRBJ2-7	ASSLDLGTGTYEQY
TRBV6-1	-	TRBJ1-1	ASSSRQGRLTEAF
TRBV5-1	-	TRBJ1-1	ASSLRAGGGAEAF
TRBV28	-	TRBJ1-6	ASTTGTINSPLH
TRBV2	once	TRBJ1-3	ASSGDGGSGNTIY